This is a list of T cell receptor beta chains from one sample in a study of cytomegalovirus exposure and HLA in healthy donors. Profiling relied on immunoSEQ multiplex PCR, and the TCRdb table lists in-frame clones only, not all of them. The data contain some 150,000 clones, around 86% of them singletons. The sequenced sample consisted of PBMCs. Receptor source: a woman aged 45-60 years in good health and CMV-seropositive. Both conserved end residues are part of each CDR3. D genes are given only for firm matches. Clone size, where shown, is once, few, many, or a class for clones that have expanded.

V	size	D	J	CDR3	DNA
TRBV12-5	.	.	TRBJ2-1	CASASQGGYGNEQFF	TGTGCTAGTGCTTCCCAGGGGGGATATGGGAATGAGCAGTTCTTC
TRBV28	.	.	TRBJ1-3	CASSGQSSHFGNAIYF	TGTGCCAGCAGTGGACAGTCCTCTCACTTTGGAAACGCCATATATTTT
TRBV2	.	TRBD1	TRBJ1-4	CASNAGGTRLFF	TGTGCCAGCAACGCAGGGGGCACACGACTGTTTTTT
TRBV19	.	TRBD1	TRBJ1-2	CASSNRGQGYGYTF	TGTGCCAGTAGCAACAGGGGGCAAGGCTATGGCTACACCTTC
TRBV30	few	TRBD2	TRBJ2-1	CAWSVPGGGASYNEQFF	TGTGCCTGGAGTGTACCCGGCGGGGGGGCATCCTACAATGAGCAGTTCTTC
TRBV6-5	.	.	TRBJ1-2	CASSYSGVGIYGYTF	TGTGCCAGCAGTTACTCAGGGGTGGGAATCTATGGCTACACCTTC
TRBV27	.	.	TRBJ1-1	CASHRTALNTEAFF	TGTGCCAGCCACCGGACAGCTTTGAACACTGAAGCTTTCTTT
TRBV10-3	.	.	TRBJ2-7	CAISGNGLKGNEQYF	TGTGCCATCAGTGGGAACGGGCTGAAGGGGAACGAGCAGTACTTC
TRBV6-6	.	TRBD1	TRBJ1-5	CASSSGTDSNQPQHF	TGTGCCAGCAGTTCCGGGACAGATAGCAATCAGCCCCAGCATTTT
TRBV7-2	.	.	TRBJ2-3	CASSLARGLTDTQYF	TGTGCCAGCAGCTTAGCGCGGGGGCTCACAGATACGCAGTATTTT
TRBV2	few	.	TRBJ1-1	CASSPLNTEAFF	TGTGCCAGCAGCCCCCTCAACACTGAAGCTTTCTTT
TRBV9	.	TRBD1	TRBJ1-2	CASSFGQGFFGYTF	TGTGCCAGCAGTTTTGGACAGGGTTTTTTTGGCTACACCTTC
TRBV5-4	.	.	TRBJ1-1	CASSLGQINTEAFF	TGTGCCAGCAGCTTGGGGCAGATCAACACTGAAGCTTTCTTT
TRBV4-2	.	.	TRBJ2-2	CASSPRVPGELFF	TGTGCCAGCAGCCCCAGGGTCCCCGGGGAGCTGTTTTTT
TRBV6-1	.	.	TRBJ1-4	CASSEVQPATNEKLFF	TGTGCCAGCAGTGAAGTACAGCCCGCAACTAATGAAAAACTGTTTTTT
TRBV11-1	.	TRBD1	TRBJ2-5	CASSFRDRTMEQYF	TGTGCCAGCAGCTTTCGGGACAGGACGATGGAGCAGTACTTC
TRBV6-5	.	.	TRBJ1-1	CASSWRVETEAFF	TGTGCCAGCAGTTGGAGAGTGGAGACTGAAGCTTTCTTT
TRBV7-9	.	.	TRBJ2-5	CASRPSGEETQYF	TGTGCCAGCAGGCCGTCAGGGGAAGAGACCCAGTACTTC
TRBV5-1	.	TRBD2	TRBJ2-7	CASSSPGGGITYEQYF	TGCGCCAGCAGCTCCCCGGGGGGTGGGATCACCTACGAGCAGTACTTC
TRBV10-3	.	.	TRBJ2-7	CAISVGSYEQYF	TGTGCCATCAGTGTGGGGAGCTACGAGCAGTACTTC
TRBV19	.	.	TRBJ2-3	CASSSGEGTDTQYF	TGTGCCAGTAGTAGTGGGGAGGGCACAGATACGCAGTATTTT
TRBV15	.	.	TRBJ1-1	CATSRSPRKEAFF	TGTGCCACCAGCAGGTCCCCGAGAAAGGAAGCTTTCTTT
TRBV28	.	TRBD2	TRBJ2-7	CASSPAGGGSYEQYF	TGTGCCAGCAGCCCCGCGGGGGGCGGGTCCTACGAGCAGTACTTC